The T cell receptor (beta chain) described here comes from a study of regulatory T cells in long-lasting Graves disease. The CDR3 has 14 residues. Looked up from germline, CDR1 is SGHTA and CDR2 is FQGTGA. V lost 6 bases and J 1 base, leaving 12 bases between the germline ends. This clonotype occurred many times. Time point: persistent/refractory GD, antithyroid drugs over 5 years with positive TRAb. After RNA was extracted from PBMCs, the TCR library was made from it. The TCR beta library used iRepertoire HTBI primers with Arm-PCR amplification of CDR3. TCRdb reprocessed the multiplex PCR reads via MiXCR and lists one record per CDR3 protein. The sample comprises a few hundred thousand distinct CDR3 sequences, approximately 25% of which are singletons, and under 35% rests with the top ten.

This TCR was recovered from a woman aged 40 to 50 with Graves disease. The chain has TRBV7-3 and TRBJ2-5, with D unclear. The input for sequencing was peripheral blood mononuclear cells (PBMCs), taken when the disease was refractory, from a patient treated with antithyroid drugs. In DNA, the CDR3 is TGTGCCAGCAGTTTAGGTGGCAGCCAAGAGACCCAGTACTTC. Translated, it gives CASSLGGSQETQYF.